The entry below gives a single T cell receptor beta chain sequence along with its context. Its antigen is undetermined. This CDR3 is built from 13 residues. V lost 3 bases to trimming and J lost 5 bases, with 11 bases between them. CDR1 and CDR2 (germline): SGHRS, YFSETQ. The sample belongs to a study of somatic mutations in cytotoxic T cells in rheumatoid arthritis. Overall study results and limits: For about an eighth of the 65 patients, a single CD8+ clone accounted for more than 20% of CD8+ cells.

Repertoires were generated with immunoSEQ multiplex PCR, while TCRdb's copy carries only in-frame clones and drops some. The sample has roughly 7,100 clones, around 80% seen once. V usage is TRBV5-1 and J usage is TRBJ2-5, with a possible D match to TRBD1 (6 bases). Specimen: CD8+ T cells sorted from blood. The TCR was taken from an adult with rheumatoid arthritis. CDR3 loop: CASSYRVGETQYF. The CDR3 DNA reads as TGCGCCAGCAGCTACAGGGTCGGTGAGACCCAGTACTTC. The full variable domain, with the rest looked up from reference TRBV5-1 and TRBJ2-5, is KAGVTQTPRYLIKTRGQQVTLSCSPISGHRSVSWYQQTPGQGLQFLFEYFSETQRNKGNFPGRFSGRQFSNSRSEMNVSTLELGDSALYLCASSYRVGETQYFGPGTRLLVL.